This passage covers 2 T cell receptor beta chains from one sample sequenced in a study of cytomegalovirus exposure and HLA in healthy donors. With 60 Vbeta and 13 Jbeta primers, the PCR was carried out. TCRdb's copy holds only in-frame clones and misses some; the assay was immunoSEQ multiplex PCR. The sample contains about 190,000 clones, 87% of which appear only once. What was sequenced was PBMCs. Every receptor here comes from a man younger than 45 in good health and CMV-seronegative.

This chain joins TRBV7-9 and TRBJ2-7; 8 bases fit TRBD1. Germline values: CDR1 SEHNR, CDR2 FQNEAQ (reference sequence). Trimming at V came to 1 base and at J to 0 bases, leaving 5 bases not matched to a gene. The CDR3 is 16 amino acids. The CDR3 is CASSLDTGGYSYEQYF. In DNA, the CDR3 is TGTGCCAGCAGCTTAGATACAGGGGGTTACTCCTACGAGCAGTACTTC.

This rearrangement joins TRBV27 to TRBJ2-7, with TRBD2 matching 10 bases. This CDR3 spans 15 amino acids. With V trimmed by 5 bases and J by 4 bases, 8 bases remained unmatched. Germline V gene data show CDR1 as MNHEY and CDR2 as SMNVEV (reference sequence). The CDR3 bases are TGTGCCAGCAGTCCAGCCGGGACTAGCGATTACGAGCAGTACTTC. This gives the protein CASSPAGTSDYEQYF.